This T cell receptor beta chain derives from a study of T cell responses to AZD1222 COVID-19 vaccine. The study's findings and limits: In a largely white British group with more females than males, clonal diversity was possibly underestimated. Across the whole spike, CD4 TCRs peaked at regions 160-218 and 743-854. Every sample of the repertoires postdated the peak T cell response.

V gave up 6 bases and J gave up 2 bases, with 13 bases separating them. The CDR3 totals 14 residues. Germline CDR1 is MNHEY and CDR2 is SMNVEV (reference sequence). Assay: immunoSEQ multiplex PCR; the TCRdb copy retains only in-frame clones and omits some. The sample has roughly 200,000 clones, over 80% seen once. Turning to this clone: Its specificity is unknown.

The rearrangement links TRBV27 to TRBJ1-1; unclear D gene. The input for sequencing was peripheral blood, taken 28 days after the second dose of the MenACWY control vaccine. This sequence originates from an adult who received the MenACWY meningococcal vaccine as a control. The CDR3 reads CASSPAWTNTEAFF. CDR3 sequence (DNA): TGTGCCAGCAGCCCCGCCTGGACCAACACTGAAGCTTTCTTT.